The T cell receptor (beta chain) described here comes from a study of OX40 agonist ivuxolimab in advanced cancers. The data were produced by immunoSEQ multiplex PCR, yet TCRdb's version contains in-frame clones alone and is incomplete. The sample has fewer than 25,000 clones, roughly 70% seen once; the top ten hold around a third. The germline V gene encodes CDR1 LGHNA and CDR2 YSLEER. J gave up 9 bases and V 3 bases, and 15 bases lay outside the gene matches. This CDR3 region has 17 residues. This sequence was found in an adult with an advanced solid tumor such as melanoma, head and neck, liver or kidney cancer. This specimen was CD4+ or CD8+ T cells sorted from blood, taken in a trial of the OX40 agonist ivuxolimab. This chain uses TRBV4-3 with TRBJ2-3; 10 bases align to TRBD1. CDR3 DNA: TGCGCCAGCAGCCACCTAACGACAGGGGGCATGTCATACACGCAGTATTTT. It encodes CASSHLTTGGMSYTQYF.